This T cell receptor (beta chain) came from a study of T cells in Graves' hyperthyroidism and ophthalmopathy. General observations from the study: Ophthalmopathy was separated from stable hyperthyroidism by a 13 V-J model. In blood, most of the thyroid clonotypes expanded above 0.001 were also present.

Turning to this clonotype: Its antigen remains unidentified.

It was RNA transcripts that yielded the amplified TCR beta CDR3 regions. The HTBI primer set was used in a first-round RT-PCR of the TCR CDR3. In TCRdb, the multiplex PCR reads were re-called with MiXCR into one record per CDR3 protein. This sample carries about 480,000 distinct CDR3 sequences, roughly 22% of them seen once, and the ten largest clones take about half. Between the trimmed V and J ends, which lost 1 base and 3 bases, there was a span of 9 bases. CDR1 and CDR2 from the germline V gene are MGHDK and SYGVNS. The CDR3 is made up of 14 amino acids. Sequenced: blood. This TCR came from a woman in her 70s with Graves' ophthalmopathy. V usage is TRBV25-1 and J usage is TRBJ2-5; D call uncertain. This chain's CDR3 is CASSEFDRKETQYF. CDR3 DNA sequence: TGTGCCAGCAGTGAATTCGATAGGAAAGAGACCCAGTACTTC.